Below, 13 T cell receptor beta chains from the same sample are listed, as sequenced in a study of response to subunit inactivated influenza vaccine. TCRdb itself ran the RT-PCR reads through MiXCR, one entry per CDR3 protein. Counted here are around 580,000 distinct CDR3 sequences, 10% to 15% occurring once; the ten biggest clones make up about a tenth. The specimen comprised PBMCs from blood, sampled on the day of vaccination. These receptors were collected from a man in his fifties or sixties who received an inactivated influenza vaccine.

This clonotype was seen only a few times. This chain connects TRBV7-2 to TRBJ2-1; D uncertain. The CDR3 loop spans 16 amino acids. V lost 0 bases to trimming and J lost 0 bases, with 9 bases between them. Germline V gene data show CDR1 as SGHTA and CDR2 as FQGNSA. This chain's CDR3 is CASSLARPSSYNEQFF. CDR3 coding DNA: TGTGCCAGCAGCTTAGCGCGGCCGAGCTCCTACAATGAGCAGTTCTTC.

V usage is TRBV27 and J usage is TRBJ1-5; 9 bases line up with TRBD1. The CDR3 is 15 residues long. Germline trimming cut 3 bases from V and 6 bases from J; bases unmatched to any gene: 6. Per germline, CDR1 MNHEY and CDR2 SMNVEV (reference sequence). CDR3 sequence: CASSLTGGFFQPQHF. CDR3 in DNA: TGTGCCAGCAGTTTGACAGGGGGTTTCTTTCAGCCCCAGCATTTT.

V is TRBV5-1 and J is TRBJ2-5; perhaps TRBD2 as D (5 bases). Germline V CDR1 and CDR2: SGHRS, YFSETQ. The CDR3 is 15 amino acids. The V end lost 4 bases, the J end lost 4 bases, and 17 bases lay between the germline ends. The CDR3 reads CASSPTGLVRETQYF. The CDR3 DNA reads TGCGCCAGCAGCCCCACCGGACTTGTACGAGAGACCCAGTACTTC. Full variable domain (missing parts from reference TRBV5-1 and TRBJ2-5): KAGVTQTPRYLIKTRGQQVTLSCSPISGHRSVSWYQQTPGQGLQFLFEYFSETQRNKGNFPGRFSGRQFSNSRSEMNVSTLELGDSALYLCASSPTGLVRETQYFGPGTRLLVL.

This chain joins TRBV5-1 and TRBJ2-6, with D perhaps TRBD1 or TRBD2 (5 bases each). CDR1 is SGHRS and CDR2 is YFSETQ in the germline V gene. V was shortened by 5 bases and J by 4 bases, with 16 bases between the two germline ends. This CDR3 has 16 amino acids. The CDR3 reads CASSLAPGTGANVLTF. For the CDR3, the DNA is TGCGCCAGCAGTTTAGCCCCAGGGACCGGGGCCAACGTCCTGACTTTC. The whole variable domain, filled in from reference TRBV5-1 and TRBJ2-6, reads KAGVTQTPRYLIKTRGQQVTLSCSPISGHRSVSWYQQTPGQGLQFLFEYFSETQRNKGNFPGRFSGRQFSNSRSEMNVSTLELGDSALYLCASSLAPGTGANVLTFGAGSRLTVL.

J is TRBJ1-1 and V is TRBV4-3; D might be TRBD1 (5 bases). The CDR3 runs 18 residues. Germline CDR1 LGHNA, CDR2 YSLEER. V gave up 0 bases and J gave up 0 bases, with 17 bases separating them. The CDR3: CASSQEGRTSFMNTEAFF. In DNA, the CDR3 is TGCGCCAGCAGCCAAGAAGGTAGGACATCGTTCATGAACACTGAAGCTTTCTTT.

This clonotype was seen repeatedly, ten times or more. This chain joins TRBV2 and TRBJ1-1, with TRBD1 matching 7 bases. This CDR3 region has 13 residues. Per the germline V gene, CDR1 is SNHLY and CDR2 is FYNNEI. V dropped 7 bases and J dropped 3; count of bases not matched to a gene: 5. CDR3 protein: CASMGQGDTEAFF. CDR3 sequence (DNA): TGTGCCAGCATGGGGCAGGGGGACACTGAAGCTTTCTTT.

The sample holds a few counts of this clonotype. The gene calls are TRBV20-1 and TRBJ2-7, with D perhaps matching TRBD1 (5 bases). The CDR3 spans 13 residues. Deletions cut 5 bases from V and 2 bases from J, with 13 bases between. Germline-derived CDR1 and CDR2 are DFQATT and SNEGSKA (reference sequence). CDR3 sequence: CSAPPQGTYEQYF. DNA of the CDR3: TGCAGTGCTCCGCCTCAGGGAACCTACGAGCAGTACTTC.

In its sample, this clonotype was seen a few times. The genes are TRBV5-1 and TRBJ2-1; 7 bases align to TRBD1. The CDR3 is made up of 14 amino acids. Germline V gene lookup returns CDR1 SGHRS and CDR2 YFSETQ. J gave up 4 bases and V 7 bases, and 8 bases lay outside the gene matches. In nucleotides, the CDR3 is TGCGCCAGCGGATCACAGGGGAAATACAATGAGCAGTTCTTC. It yields the protein CASGSQGKYNEQFF.

Only a few counts were recorded for this clonotype. The rearrangement uses TRBV12-3 or TRBV12-4 and TRBJ2-2; D is undetermined. The ends were cut back, 4 bases at V and 0 bases at J, with 15 bases in the middle. The CDR3 length is 17 residues. For the CDR3, the DNA is TGTGCCAGCAGTTCGGTTCCTGGGCAGGCGAACACCGGGGAGCTGTTTTTT. Protein sequence: CASSSVPGQANTGELFF.

This clonotype was counted a few times. J is TRBJ2-2 and V is TRBV24-1, with D possibly TRBD2 on 6 matching bases. The V and J ends lost 0 bases and 0 bases respectively, with 13 bases between them. This CDR3 has 18 residues. Germline V gene lookup returns CDR1 KGHDR and CDR2 SFDVKD. The chain's CDR3 is CATSDLRRGGANTGELFF. CDR3 sequence (DNA): TGTGCCACCAGTGATTTGCGGCGGGGTGGGGCGAACACCGGGGAGCTGTTTTTT.

This clonotype came up a few times. The chain links TRBV5-1 to TRBJ1-6; 7 nucleotides agree with TRBD1. The CDR3 covers 15 residues. V lost 5 bases to trimming and J lost 10 bases; unmatched junction nucleotides: 12. The germline CDR1 and CDR2 sequences are SGHRS and YFSETQ. CDR3 sequence reads: CASSPQGGEGSPLHF. Written as DNA, the CDR3 is TGCGCCAGCAGTCCGCAGGGGGGGGAAGGCTCACCCCTCCACTTT.

As concerns this clonotype: A read error may explain this, as a much larger clone is one base away. The chain uses TRBV28 and TRBJ1-2; TRBD1 aligns across 7 bases. This CDR3 region has 12 residues. Germline CDR1 is MDHEN and CDR2 is SYDVKM. This chain's CDR3 is CASSLSLGGSTF. The CDR3 nucleotides are TGTGCCAGCAGTTTATCATTAGGGGGCTCCACCTTC.

This clonotype was observed a few times. The V call is TRBV5-1, the J call TRBJ2-1, with 9 positions matching TRBD2. V lost 0 bases and J lost 2; bases outside the gene matches: 9. CDR3 length equals 18 residues. Germline CDR1 reads SGHRS; CDR2 reads YFSETQ. CDR3 region: CASSLGGSGSYAYNEQFF. Here the CDR3 DNA reads TGCGCCAGCAGCTTGGGGGGTAGCGGGAGCTATGCCTACAATGAGCAGTTCTTC.